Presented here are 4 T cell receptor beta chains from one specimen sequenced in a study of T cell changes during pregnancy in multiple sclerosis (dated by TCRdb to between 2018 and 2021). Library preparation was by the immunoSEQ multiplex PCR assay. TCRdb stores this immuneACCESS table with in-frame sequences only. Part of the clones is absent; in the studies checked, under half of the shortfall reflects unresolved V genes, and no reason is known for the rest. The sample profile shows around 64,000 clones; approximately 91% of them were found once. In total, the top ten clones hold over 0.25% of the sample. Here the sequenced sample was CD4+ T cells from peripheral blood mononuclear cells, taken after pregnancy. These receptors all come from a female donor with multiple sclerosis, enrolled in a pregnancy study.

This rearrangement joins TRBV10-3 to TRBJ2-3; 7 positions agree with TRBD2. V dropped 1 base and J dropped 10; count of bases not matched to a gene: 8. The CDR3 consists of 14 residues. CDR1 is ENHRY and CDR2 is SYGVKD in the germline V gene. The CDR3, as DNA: TGTGCCATCAGTGAGTACACAAGCGGGGTAGCGCAGTATTTT. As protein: CAISEYTSGVAQYF.

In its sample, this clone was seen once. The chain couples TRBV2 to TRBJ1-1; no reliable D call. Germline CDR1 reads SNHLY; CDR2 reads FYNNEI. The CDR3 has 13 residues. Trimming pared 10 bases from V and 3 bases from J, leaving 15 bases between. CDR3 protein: CATGAELDTEAFF. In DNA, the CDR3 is TGTGCCACCGGTGCGGAATTGGACACTGAAGCTTTCTTT.

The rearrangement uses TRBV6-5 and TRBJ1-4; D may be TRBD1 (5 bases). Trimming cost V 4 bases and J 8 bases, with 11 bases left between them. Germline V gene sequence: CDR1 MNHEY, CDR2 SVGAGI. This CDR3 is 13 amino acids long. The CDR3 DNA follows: TGTGCCAGCAGTTTGTCCAGGGCCGAAAAACTGTTTTTT. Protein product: CASSLSRAEKLFF.

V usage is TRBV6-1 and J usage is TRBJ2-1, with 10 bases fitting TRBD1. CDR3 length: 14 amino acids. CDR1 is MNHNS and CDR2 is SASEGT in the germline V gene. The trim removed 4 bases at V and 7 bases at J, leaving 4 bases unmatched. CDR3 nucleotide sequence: TGTGCCAGCAGTGTGGGGGACAGGGGAAATGAGCAGTTCTTC. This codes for CASSVGDRGNEQFF.